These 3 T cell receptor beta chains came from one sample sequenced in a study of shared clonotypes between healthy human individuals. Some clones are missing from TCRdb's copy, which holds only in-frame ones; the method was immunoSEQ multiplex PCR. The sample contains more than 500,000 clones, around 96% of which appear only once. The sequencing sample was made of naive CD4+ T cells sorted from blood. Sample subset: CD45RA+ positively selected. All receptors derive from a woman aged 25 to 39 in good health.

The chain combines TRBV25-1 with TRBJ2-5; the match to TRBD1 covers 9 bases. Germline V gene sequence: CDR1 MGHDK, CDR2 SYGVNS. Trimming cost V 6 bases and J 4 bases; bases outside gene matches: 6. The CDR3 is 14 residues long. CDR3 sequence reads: CASRRQGELETQYF. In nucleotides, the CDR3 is TGTGCCAGCAGAAGACAGGGGGAACTAGAGACCCAGTACTTC.

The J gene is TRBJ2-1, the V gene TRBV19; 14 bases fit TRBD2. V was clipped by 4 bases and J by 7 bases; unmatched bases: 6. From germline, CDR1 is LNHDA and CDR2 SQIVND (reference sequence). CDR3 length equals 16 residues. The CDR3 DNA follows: TGTGCCAGTAGTACGGGACTAGCGGGAGTGGGGAATGAGCAGTTCTTC. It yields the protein CASSTGLAGVGNEQFF.

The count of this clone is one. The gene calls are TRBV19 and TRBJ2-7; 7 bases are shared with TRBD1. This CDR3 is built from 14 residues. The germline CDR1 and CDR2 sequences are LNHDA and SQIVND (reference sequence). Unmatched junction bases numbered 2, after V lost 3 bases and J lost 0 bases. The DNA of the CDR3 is TGTGCCAGTAGTATGGGACAGATCTCCTACGAGCAGTACTTC. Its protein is CASSMGQISYEQYF.